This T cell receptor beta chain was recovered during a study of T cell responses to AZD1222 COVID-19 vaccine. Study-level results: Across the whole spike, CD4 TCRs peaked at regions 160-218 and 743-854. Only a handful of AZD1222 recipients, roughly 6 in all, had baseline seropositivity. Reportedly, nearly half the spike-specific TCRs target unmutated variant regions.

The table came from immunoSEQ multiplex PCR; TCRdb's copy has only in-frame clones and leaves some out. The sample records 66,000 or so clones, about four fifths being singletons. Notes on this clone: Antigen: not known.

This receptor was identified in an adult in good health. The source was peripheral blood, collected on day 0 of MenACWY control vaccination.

The CDR3, as DNA: TGCGCCAGCAGCTTCCCCCCCCTGGGACTAGCGGGCACCAGCTCCTACAATGAGCAGTTCTTC. It yields the protein CASSFPPLGLAGTSSYNEQFF. The V and J genes are TRBV5-1 and TRBJ2-1; 12 bases map to TRBD2. Germline CDR1 and CDR2: SGHRS and YFSETQ. The J segment lost 0 bases and the V segment lost 2 bases, leaving 15 bases of the junction unmatched. The CDR3 is 21 residues long.